This T cell receptor (beta chain) was obtained from a study of cytomegalovirus exposure and HLA in healthy donors. Study results and limitations: Presence/absence analyses assumed roughly uniform sequencing depth across donors.

The germline V gene has CDR1 SGHRS and CDR2 YFSETQ. This CDR3 spans 16 amino acids. Germline trimming cut 2 bases from V and 2 bases from J; bases unmatched to any gene: 5. A remark on this clone: Antigen: not known.

Primers: 60 Vbeta forward and 13 Jbeta reverse. In the source study's methods: An analysis that came later counted roughly 87 million unique TCR beta chains, around 12 million shared. Here immunoSEQ multiplex PCR was the method, and the copy in TCRdb shows in-frame clones only, minus some. Clone size and the V and J calls come from that table; the DNA yielded D and trimming. The table lists 150,000 to 200,000 clones. The origin of this receptor is a boy younger than 18 in good health and CMV-seronegative. The J gene is TRBJ2-5, the V gene TRBV5-1; 11 bases are a match to TRBD2. The sequenced sample consisted of PBMCs. CDR3 in amino acids: CASSLTSGGRQETQYF. The DNA for the CDR3 is TGCGCCAGCAGCTTAACTAGCGGGGGAAGGCAAGAGACCCAGTACTTC.